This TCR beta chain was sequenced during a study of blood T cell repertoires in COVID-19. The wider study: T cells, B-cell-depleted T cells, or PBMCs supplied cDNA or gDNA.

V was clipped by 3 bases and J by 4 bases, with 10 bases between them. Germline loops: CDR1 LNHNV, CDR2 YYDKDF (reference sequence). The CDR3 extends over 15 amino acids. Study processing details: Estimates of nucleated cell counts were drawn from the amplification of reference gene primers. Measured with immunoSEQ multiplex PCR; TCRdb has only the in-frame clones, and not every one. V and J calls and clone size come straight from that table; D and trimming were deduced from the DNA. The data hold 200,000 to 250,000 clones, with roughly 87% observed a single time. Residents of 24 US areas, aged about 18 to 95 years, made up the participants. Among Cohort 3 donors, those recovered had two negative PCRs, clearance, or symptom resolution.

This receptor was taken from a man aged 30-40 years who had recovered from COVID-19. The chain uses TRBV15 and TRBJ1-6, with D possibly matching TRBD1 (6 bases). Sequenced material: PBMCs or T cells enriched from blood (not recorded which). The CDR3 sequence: CATSRGGGYNSPLHF. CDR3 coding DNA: TGTGCCACCAGCAGGGGAGGGGGTTATAATTCACCCCTCCACTTT. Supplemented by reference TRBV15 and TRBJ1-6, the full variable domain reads DAMVIQNPRYQVTQFGKPVTLSCSQTLNHNVMYWYQQKSSQAPKLLFHYYDKDFNNEADTPDNFQSRRPNTSFCFLDIRSPGLGDTAMYLCATSRGGGYNSPLHFGNGTRLTVT.